These T cell receptor beta chains were read from a single sample in a study of control samples from healthy donors and cancer patients. The data were produced by immunoSEQ multiplex PCR, yet TCRdb's version contains in-frame clones alone and is incomplete. The sample lists 78,000 or so clones; more than 85% were seen once. Sequencing input: blood. The receptors come from a woman aged 45-65 years in good health. CDR3s include the opening cysteine and the closing phenylalanine or tryptophan. A D gene is named only where the DNA matches it firmly. Some rows have no size entry. The others give once, few or many, or a class for an expanded clone.

NA NA TRBJ2-7 TRBV21-1 NA CASSPWASGSQIHEQYF
NA NA TRBJ2-7 TRBV2 TGTGCCAGCTACACCGACAGTTCCTACGAGCAGTACTTC CASYTDSSYEQYF
NA NA TRBJ1-5 TRBV5-1 TGCGCCAGCAGCTTGGACGGAAATCAGCCCCAGCATTTT CASSLDGNQPQHF
TRBD2 NA TRBJ2-2 TRBV4-2 TGTGCCAGCAGCCTAACCTTAGGCGGGAGAGTCACCGGGGAGCTGTTTTTT CASSLTLGGRVTGELFF
NA NA TRBJ2-2 TRBV6-4 TGTGCCAGCAGTGACTCCGGGGGTTCGCCCGGGGAGCTGTTTTTT CASSDSGGSPGELFF
NA NA TRBJ2-2 TRBV6-5 TGTGCCAGCAGTTACGGGGTTAACACCGGGGAGCTGTTTTTT CASSYGVNTGELFF
NA once TRBJ2-3 TRBV5-1 TGCGCCAGCAGCGGGGGCTACACAGATACGCAGTATTTT CASSGGYTDTQYF
NA NA TRBJ1-6 TRBV6-5 TGTGCCAGCAGTTACTCGTGGGAAGGAAATTCACCCCTCCACTTT CASSYSWEGNSPLHF
TRBD2 NA TRBJ2-2 TRBV2 TGTGCCAGCAGGGTAGCGGGATACACCGGGGAGCTGTTTTTT CASRVAGYTGELFF
NA NA TRBJ1-1 TRBV5-1 TGCGCCAGCAGCCAACAAAGGAACACTGAAGCTTTCTTT CASSQQRNTEAFF
TRBD2 NA TRBJ2-1 TRBV28 TGTGCCAGCAGCACCGGACTAGCGGGAGCATACAATGAGCAGTTCTTC CASSTGLAGAYNEQFF
NA NA TRBJ2-1 TRBV7-9 TGTGCCAGCAGCTTACGGGCAGGTAGCTACAATGAGCAGTTCTTC CASSLRAGSYNEQFF
NA once TRBJ2-7 TRBV9 TGTGCCAGCAGCTGGGGGGTTTTGGACGAGCAGTACTTC CASSWGVLDEQYF
NA NA TRBJ1-5 TRBV24-1 TGTGCCACCAGTGAAAGCCGGGTTCAGCCCCAGCATTTT CATSESRVQPQHF
NA NA TRBJ1-6 TRBV4-2 TGTGCCAGCAGCCAAGAAGGGGAGAATTCACCCCTCCACTTT CASSQEGENSPLHF